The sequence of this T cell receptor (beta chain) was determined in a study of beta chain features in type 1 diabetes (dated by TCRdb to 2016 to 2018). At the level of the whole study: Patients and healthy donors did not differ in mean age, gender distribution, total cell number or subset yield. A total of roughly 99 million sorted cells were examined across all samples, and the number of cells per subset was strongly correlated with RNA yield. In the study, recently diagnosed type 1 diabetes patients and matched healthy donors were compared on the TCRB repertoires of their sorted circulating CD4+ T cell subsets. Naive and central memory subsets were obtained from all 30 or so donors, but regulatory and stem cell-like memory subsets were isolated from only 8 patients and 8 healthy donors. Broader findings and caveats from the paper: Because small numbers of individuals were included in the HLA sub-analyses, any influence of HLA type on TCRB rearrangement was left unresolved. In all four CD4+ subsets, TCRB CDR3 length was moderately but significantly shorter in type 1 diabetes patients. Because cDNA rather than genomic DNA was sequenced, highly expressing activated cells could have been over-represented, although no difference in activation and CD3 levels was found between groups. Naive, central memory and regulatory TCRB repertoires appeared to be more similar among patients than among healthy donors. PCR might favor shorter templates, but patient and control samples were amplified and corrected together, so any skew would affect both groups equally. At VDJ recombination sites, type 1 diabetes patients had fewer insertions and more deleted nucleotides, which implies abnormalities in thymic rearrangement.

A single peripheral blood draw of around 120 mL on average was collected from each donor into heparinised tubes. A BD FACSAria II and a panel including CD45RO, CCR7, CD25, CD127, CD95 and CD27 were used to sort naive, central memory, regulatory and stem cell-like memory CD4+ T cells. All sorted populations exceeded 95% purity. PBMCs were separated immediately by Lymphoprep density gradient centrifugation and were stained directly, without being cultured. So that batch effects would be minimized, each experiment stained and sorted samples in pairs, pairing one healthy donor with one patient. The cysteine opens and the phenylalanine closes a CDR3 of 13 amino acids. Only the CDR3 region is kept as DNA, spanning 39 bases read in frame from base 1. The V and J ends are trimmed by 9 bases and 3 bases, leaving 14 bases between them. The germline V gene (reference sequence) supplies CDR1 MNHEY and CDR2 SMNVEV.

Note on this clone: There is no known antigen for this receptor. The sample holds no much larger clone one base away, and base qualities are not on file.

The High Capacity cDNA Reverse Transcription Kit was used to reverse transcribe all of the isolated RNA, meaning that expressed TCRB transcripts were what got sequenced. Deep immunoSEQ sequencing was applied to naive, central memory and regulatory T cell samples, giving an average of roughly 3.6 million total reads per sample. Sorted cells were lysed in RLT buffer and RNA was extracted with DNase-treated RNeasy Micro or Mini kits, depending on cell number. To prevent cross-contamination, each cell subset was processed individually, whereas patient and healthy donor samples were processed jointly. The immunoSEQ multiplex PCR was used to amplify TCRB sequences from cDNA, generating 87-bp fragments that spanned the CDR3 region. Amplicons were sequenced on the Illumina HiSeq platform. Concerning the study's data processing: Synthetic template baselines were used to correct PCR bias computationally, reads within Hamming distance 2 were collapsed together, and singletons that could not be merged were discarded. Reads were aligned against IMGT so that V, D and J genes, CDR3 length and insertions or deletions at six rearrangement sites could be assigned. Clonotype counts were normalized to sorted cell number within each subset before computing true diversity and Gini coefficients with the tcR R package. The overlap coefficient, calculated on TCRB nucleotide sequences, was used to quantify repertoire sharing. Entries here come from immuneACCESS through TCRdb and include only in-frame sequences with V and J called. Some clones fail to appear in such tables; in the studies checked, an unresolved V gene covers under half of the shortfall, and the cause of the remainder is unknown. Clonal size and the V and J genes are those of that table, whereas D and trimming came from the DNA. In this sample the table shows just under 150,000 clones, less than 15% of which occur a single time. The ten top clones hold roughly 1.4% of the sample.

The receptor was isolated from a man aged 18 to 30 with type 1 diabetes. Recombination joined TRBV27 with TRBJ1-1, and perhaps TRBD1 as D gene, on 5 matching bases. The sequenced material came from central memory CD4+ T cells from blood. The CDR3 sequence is CASSGRGDTEAFF. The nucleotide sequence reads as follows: TGTGCCAGTTCCGGACGAGGGGACACTGAAGCTTTCTTT.